Below, 14 T cell receptor beta chains from the same sample are listed, as sequenced in a study of CD8 T cells in Susac syndrome. Reverse transcription of about 0.45 to 1 ug RNA was performed with random hexamers. Each CDR3 protein is one row after TCRdb ran MiXCR on the immunoSEQ multiplex PCR reads. The profile covers about 130,000 distinct CDR3 sequences, with roughly 80% appearing a single time and roughly 0.5% taken by the ten largest. The specimen was CD8+ T cells from PBMCs. The receptors were sampled from a human donor with multiple sclerosis.

In nucleotides, the CDR3 is TGTGCCAGCAGTTCCTCCCGCGGGAGGGCCTCCTACAATGAGCAGTTCTTC. It translates to CASSSSRGRASYNEQFF. This chain links TRBV28 with TRBJ2-1; TRBD2 matches 9 bases. The trim removed 4 bases at V and 0 bases at J, leaving 7 bases unmatched. The CDR3 loop spans 17 amino acids. Germline V gives CDR1 MDHEN, CDR2 SYDVKM.

For the CDR3, the DNA is TGTGCCTGGAGTGTACCCCGGGCCCCGAACACTGAAGCTTTCTTT. This codes for CAWSVPRAPNTEAFF. This chain uses TRBV30 with TRBJ1-1; D is unresolved. The CDR3 consists of 15 residues. V shed 0 bases and J shed 1 base, with 12 bases lying between them. Looked up from germline, CDR1 is GTSNPN and CDR2 is SVGIG (reference sequence).

The rearrangement uses TRBV5-4 and TRBJ2-7; 7 bases agree with TRBD2. This CDR3 contains 13 residues. Losses at the gene ends were 5 bases for V and 1 base for J; bases not matched to a gene: 3. The germline V gene has CDR1 SGHNT and CDR2 YYREEE (reference sequence). The CDR3 DNA sequence: TGTGCCAGCAGTAAAGCGGGATCCTACGAGCAGTACGTC. It yields the protein CASSKAGSYEQYV.

This clonotype was recorded a few times. The rearrangement links TRBV5-5 to TRBJ2-7; D possibly matches TRBD1 or TRBD2 (5 bases each). Germline assignment: CDR1 SGHKS and CDR2 YYEKEE (reference sequence). The germline V and J ends were trimmed by 3 bases and 3 bases, with 19 bases remaining between them. The length of the CDR3 is 16 residues. The CDR3 DNA reads as TGTGCCAGCAGCTCCTGGGGACCTTGGGGCTTCTACGAGCAGTACGTC. Translation: CASSSWGPWGFYEQYV.

The rearrangement uses TRBV27 and TRBJ2-1; 7 bases are shared with TRBD2. Losses at the gene ends were 6 bases for V and 3 bases for J; bases not matched to a gene: 5. The germline V gene encodes CDR1 MNHEY and CDR2 SMNVEV (reference sequence). The CDR3 spans 14 residues. This CDR3 reads CASRRGLLYNEQFF. The CDR3 DNA follows: TGTGCCAGCAGGAGGGGACTACTCTACAATGAGCAGTTCTTC.

The chain carries TRBV6-1 and TRBJ1-1; D remains ambiguous. In germline, CDR1 is MNHNS, CDR2 SASEGT. This CDR3 spans 12 amino acids. With 5 bases removed from V and 2 bases from J, the gap between germline ends came to 6 bases. The CDR3 protein is CASSLHNTEAFF. DNA of the CDR3: TGTGCCAGCAGTTTGCATAACACTGAAGCTTTCTTT.

This chain connects TRBV4-1 to TRBJ2-3; 11 bases agree with TRBD2. Germline V gives CDR1 MGHRA, CDR2 YSYEKL. The CDR3 runs to 16 residues. V lost 3 bases and J lost 4; bases outside the gene matches: 6. CDR3 protein: CASSQQLAGAADTQYF. In DNA form, the CDR3 reads TGCGCCAGCAGCCAGCAACTAGCGGGAGCTGCAGATACGCAGTATTTT.

The chain recombines TRBV12-3 or TRBV12-4 with TRBJ2-3, with D maybe TRBD2 (5 bases). CDR3 length equals 15 residues. V was shortened by 6 bases and J by 2 bases, with 15 bases between the two germline ends. The CDR3, as DNA: TGTGCCAGCAGCCTACACGACGGGAACACAGATACGCAGTATTTT. Amino acids: CASSLHDGNTDTQYF.

The chain employs TRBV2 and TRBJ2-7; D tentatively reads TRBD1 or TRBD2 (5 bases each). CDR3 length equals 13 residues. Germline V CDR1 and CDR2: SNHLY, FYNNEI. The V end lost 11 bases, the J end lost 2 bases, and 16 bases lay between the germline ends. CDR3 residues: CAGAGTETYEQYF. The CDR3 nucleotides read TGTGCCGGCGCCGGGACCGAGACCTACGAGCAGTACTTC.

The chain joins TRBV11-2 to TRBJ2-7; D is undetermined. Per the germline V gene, CDR1 is SGHAT and CDR2 is FQNNGV. V was cut by 2 bases and J by 2 bases, with 7 bases left in between. There are 13 residues in the CDR3. The CDR3 nucleotides are TGTGCCAGCAGCTTATCGCTAACCTACGAGCAGTACTTC. Protein sequence: CASSLSLTYEQYF.

The chain carries TRBV7-2 and TRBJ2-1; the match to TRBD1 covers 10 bases. Germline loops: CDR1 SGHTA, CDR2 FQGNSA. Unmatched junction bases numbered 8, after V lost 1 base and J lost 8 bases. This CDR3 contains 16 residues. CDR3 nucleotide sequence: TGTGCCAGCAGCTTAGATCGGACAGGGGGTTTCGATGAGCAGTTCTTC. It yields the protein CASSLDRTGGFDEQFF. Based on the CDR3 plus reference TRBV7-2 and TRBJ2-1, the full variable domain is GAGVSQSPSNKVTEKGKDVELRCDPISGHTALYWYRQSLGQGLEFLIYFQGNSAPDKSGLPSDRFSAERTGGSVSTLTIQRTQQEDSAVYLCASSLDRTGGFDEQFFGPGTRLTVL.

V is TRBV5-1 and J is TRBJ2-4, with D perhaps TRBD1 (7 bases). Germline V CDR1 and CDR2: SGHRS, YFSETQ. V lost 4 bases, J lost 8 bases, and 13 bases lay in between. The CDR3 contains 13 residues. CDR3 nucleotide sequence: TGCGCCAGCAGCCCCGACAGGGAGGACATTCAGTACTTC. Translated: CASSPDREDIQYF.

This clonotype appeared once. The chain joins TRBV24-1 to TRBJ2-3; no clear D gene. The CDR3 runs 16 residues. The germline CDR1 and CDR2 sequences are KGHDR and SFDVKD. The germline V and J ends were trimmed by 3 bases and 2 bases, with 14 bases remaining between them. The CDR3 DNA reads TGTGCCACCAGTGATACGAGGACGGAGCTCACAGATACGCAGTATTTT. Amino acid sequence: CATSDTRTELTDTQYF.

This clonotype was observed a single time. This chain uses TRBV18 with TRBJ2-1; TRBD2 agrees at 13 bases. The CDR3 runs to 19 residues. The V gene end was trimmed by 3 bases and the J gene end by 0 bases; junction bases not matched to a gene: 8. Germline values: CDR1 KGHSH, CDR2 LQKENI. The CDR3 DNA is TGTGCCAGCTCACCCGGACTAGCGGGGGACGCAAGCTCCTACAATGAGCAGTTCTTC. It codes for CASSPGLAGDASSYNEQFF.